This T cell receptor (beta chain) derives from a study of T cell clonality in common variable immunodeficiency. Produced via immunoSEQ multiplex PCR; TCRdb's table is partial and in-frame only. The sample is made up of tens of thousands of clones, none counted only once. The sample holds many counts of this clone. The read falls 3 residues short of the CDR3 end, and the missing part is taken from the germline J gene. The CDR3 has 16 amino acids. Germline V gene sequence: CDR1 SGHRS, CDR2 YFSETQ. The ends were cut back, 7 bases at V and 4 bases at J, with 21 bases in the middle. The sequenced sample was peripheral blood mononuclear cells. The rearrangement joins TRBV5-1 to TRBJ2-1; TRBD2 is a possible D gene (7 bases). The sequence was collected from a person aged 18 to 75 in good health. This CDR3 reads CASSPGGGKIYNEQFF. Partial CDR3 DNA: TGCGCCAGCTCGCCGGGGGGCGGGAAGATATACAATGAG.